Below are 25 T cell receptor beta chains sequenced from a single sample in a study of blood T cell repertoires in COVID-19. Libraries were prepared by immunoSEQ multiplex PCR; TCRdb keeps only in-frame clonotypes and omits some of them. In the table there are tens of thousands of clones, roughly 86% of which are singletons. Sequenced material: peripheral blood. The receptor set was obtained from a woman aged 55-69 years with acute or convalescent COVID-19.

Here the CDR3 reads CASSPRQEGGELFF. Written as DNA, the CDR3 is TGTGCCAGTAGTCCGCGACAGGAAGGTGGGGAGCTGTTTTTT. The J gene is TRBJ2-2, the V gene TRBV19; possible D gene TRBD1, 6 bases. Germline V gene sequence: CDR1 LNHDA, CDR2 SQIVND (reference sequence). The CDR3 totals 14 residues. V lost 5 bases and J 8 bases, leaving 15 bases between the germline ends.

This chain uses TRBV10-3 with TRBJ2-1, with 9 positions matching TRBD2. The J segment lost 0 bases and the V segment lost 7 bases, leaving 16 bases of the junction unmatched. Germline V gene lookup returns CDR1 ENHRY and CDR2 SYGVKD. CDR3 length: 19 residues. Here the CDR3 reads CAITPTSGTAGGSYNEQFF. CDR3 in DNA: TGTGCCATCACCCCGACTAGCGGAACCGCCGGGGGCTCCTACAATGAGCAGTTCTTC.

V is TRBV5-1 and J is TRBJ2-1; 14 nucleotides match TRBD2. V was pared by 4 bases and J by 6 bases, with 3 bases of the junction left unmatched. The CDR3 consists of 15 residues. In germline, CDR1 is SGHRS, CDR2 YFSETQ. In nucleotides, the CDR3 is TGCGCCAGCAGCGCGGGACTAGCGGGGGCCAATGAGCAGTTCTTC. It specifies CASSAGLAGANEQFF.

V usage is TRBV7-9 and J usage is TRBJ1-2; possibly TRBD1 for D (5 bases). CDR1 and CDR2 (germline): SEHNR, FQNEAQ (reference sequence). The CDR3 contains 12 residues. The germline V and J ends were trimmed by 5 bases and 9 bases, with 13 bases remaining between them. Here the CDR3 DNA reads TGTGCCAGCAGCCAGGAGGGACTGAGCTACACCTTC. This sequence encodes CASSQEGLSYTF.

The chain couples TRBV28 to TRBJ1-2, with a tentative D call TRBD1 (6 bases). V dropped 4 bases and J dropped 3 bases, with 12 bases sitting between them. Germline V gene sequence: CDR1 MDHEN, CDR2 SYDVKM. The CDR3 consists of 14 residues. Written as DNA, the CDR3 is TGTGCCAGCAGTTCGACAGGAAGCTACTATGGCTACACCTTC. It translates to CASSSTGSYYGYTF.

The V and J genes are TRBV25-1 and TRBJ1-2; 8 bases align to TRBD1. Germline CDR1 and CDR2: MGHDK and SYGVNS. The V segment lost 2 bases and the J segment 6 bases; nucleotides outside the gene matches: 8. CDR3 length: 15 amino acids. CDR3 DNA: TGTGCCAGCAGTGAACCCTCAGGGGGCATCGATGGCTACACCTTC. Protein product: CASSEPSGGIDGYTF.

The gene calls are TRBV15 and TRBJ1-4, with 9 bases identical to TRBD1. CDR1 and CDR2 (germline): LNHNV, YYDKDF (reference sequence). After removal of 1 base from V and 6 bases from J, the junction contained 6 bases not matched to a gene. The CDR3 consists of 16 residues. CDR3 amino acids: CATSRGTRTGDEKLFF. The CDR3 DNA reads TGTGCCACCAGCAGAGGTACAAGGACAGGGGATGAAAAACTGTTTTTT.

This chain joins TRBV29-1 and TRBJ2-5; possibly TRBD2 for D (5 bases). Looked up from germline, CDR1 is SQVTM and CDR2 is ANQGSEA. The CDR3 consists of 14 residues. V was trimmed by 2 bases and J by 4 bases, leaving 14 bases between them. CDR3 DNA sequence: TGCAGCGTTGAACCCTCGGGGAGCCGAGAGACCCAGTACTTC. This codes for CSVEPSGSRETQYF.

The V call is TRBV27, the J call TRBJ2-5; 7 bases line up with TRBD1. V shed 5 bases, J shed 0 bases, and the junction held 9 bases outside the gene matches. The CDR3 is 16 amino acids. Germline values: CDR1 MNHEY, CDR2 SMNVEV (reference sequence). Here the CDR3 reads CASSPPTGSDQETQYF. The CDR3 DNA reads as TGTGCCAGCAGTCCCCCGACAGGGTCCGACCAAGAGACCCAGTACTTC.

V is TRBV6-5 and J is TRBJ1-1; maybe TRBD1 (5 bases). Trimming stripped 7 bases from V and 4 bases from J, with 13 bases between. This CDR3 region has 13 residues. The V gene's germline CDR1 is MNHEY and CDR2 SVGAGI. CDR3 amino acids: CASKTASSTEAFF. In DNA form, the CDR3 reads TGTGCCAGCAAGACAGCCTCAAGCACTGAAGCTTTCTTT.

V is TRBV7-2 and J is TRBJ2-7, with 7 bases matching TRBD1. The CDR3 is made up of 16 amino acids. In germline, CDR1 is SGHTA, CDR2 FQGNSA. V was clipped by 4 bases and J by 0 bases; unmatched bases: 9. The CDR3 DNA follows: TGTGCCAGCAGCTCGTTGACAGGGATCGTCTCCTACGAGCAGTACTTC. Amino acid sequence: CASSSLTGIVSYEQYF. The complete variable domain, with remaining parts taken from reference TRBV7-2 and TRBJ2-7, reads GAGVSQSPSNKVTEKGKDVELRCDPISGHTALYWYRQSLGQGLEFLIYFQGNSAPDKSGLPSDRFSAERTGGSVSTLTIQRTQQEDSAVYLCASSSLTGIVSYEQYFGPGTRLTVT.

The chain links TRBV24-1 to TRBJ2-5; 11 bases fit TRBD1. Germline V gene lookup returns CDR1 KGHDR and CDR2 SFDVKD. The J segment lost 5 bases and the V segment lost 4 bases, leaving 8 bases of the junction unmatched. This CDR3 region has 16 residues. The CDR3 loop is CATSDAGQGAGETQYF. The CDR3 DNA sequence: TGTGCCACCAGTGACGCCGGACAGGGGGCAGGGGAGACCCAGTACTTC.

The chain has TRBV6-5 and TRBJ2-7; unclear D gene. This CDR3 comprises 14 residues. The V gene lost 0 bases and the J gene lost 2 bases, with 8 bases spanning the gap. Per germline, CDR1 MNHEY and CDR2 SVGAGI. CDR3 in amino acids: CASSYSTVAYEQYF. The CDR3 nucleotides are TGTGCCAGCAGTTACTCAACAGTCGCCTACGAGCAGTACTTC.

The genes are TRBV5-5 and TRBJ2-5; 7 nucleotides line up with TRBD2. This CDR3 has 12 residues. V lost 4 bases and J lost 4; bases outside the gene matches: 1. Per the germline V gene, CDR1 is SGHKS and CDR2 is YYEKEE (reference sequence). The CDR3 sequence: CASSREGETQYF. The CDR3 bases are TGTGCCAGCAGCAGGGAGGGAGAGACCCAGTACTTC.

The genes are TRBV5-1 and TRBJ2-1; possible D gene TRBD2, 5 bases. Trimming shortened V by 1 base and J by 2 bases, and 7 bases separated the two germline ends. The CDR3 is 14 amino acids. Germline CDR1 and CDR2: SGHRS and YFSETQ. The CDR3 DNA is TGCGCCAGCAGCTTGAGCGGAGCCTACAATGAGCAGTTCTTC. Protein product: CASSLSGAYNEQFF.

The V and J genes are TRBV12-3 or TRBV12-4 and TRBJ1-1, with D possibly matching TRBD1 (5 bases). The CDR3 is made up of 12 amino acids. Between the trimmed V and J ends, which lost 2 bases and 11 bases, there was a span of 12 bases. The CDR3 is CASSLFPSGAFF. CDR3 DNA: TGTGCCAGCAGTTTATTCCCATCAGGGGCTTTCTTT.

The J gene is TRBJ1-2, the V gene TRBV12-3 or TRBV12-4, with TRBD1 matching over 9 bases. Trimming cost V 2 bases and J 8 bases; bases outside gene matches: 3. This CDR3 region has 13 residues. CDR3 in amino acids: CASSLRQGGGYTF. The CDR3 nucleotides are TGTGCCAGCAGTTTAAGACAGGGGGGCGGCTACACCTTC.

The V call is TRBV28, the J call TRBJ2-7; 8 positions match TRBD2. Germline-derived CDR1 and CDR2 are MDHEN and SYDVKM. V was pared by 6 bases and J by 1 base, with 5 bases of the junction left unmatched. The CDR3 runs 14 residues. The CDR3 is CASSNSGASYEQYF. CDR3 sequence (DNA): TGTGCCAGCAGCAATAGCGGGGCTTCCTACGAGCAGTACTTC. Full variable domain (missing parts from reference TRBV28 and TRBJ2-7): DVKVTQSSRYLVKRTGEKVFLECVQDMDHENMFWYRQDPGLGLRLIYFSYDVKMKEKGDIPEGYSVSREKKERFSLILESASTNQTSMYLCASSNSGASYEQYFGPGTRLTVT.

The rearrangement uses TRBV6-5 and TRBJ1-5; TRBD1 is a possible D gene (5 bases). Germline V gene lookup returns CDR1 MNHEY and CDR2 SVGAGI. Trimming pared 0 bases from V and 6 bases from J, leaving 12 bases between. This CDR3 spans 15 amino acids. CDR3 sequence (DNA): TGTGCCAGCAGTTACTCGAAATCGGGGGGTCAGCCCCAGCATTTT. Encoded protein: CASSYSKSGGQPQHF.

The chain links TRBV7-9 to TRBJ2-7; maybe TRBD1 (5 bases). This CDR3 is 14 amino acids long. With 6 bases removed from V and 3 bases from J, the gap between germline ends came to 15 bases. The germline V gene encodes CDR1 SEHNR and CDR2 FQNEAQ (reference sequence). CDR3 DNA: TGTGCCAGCAGTCTGGACATTGAAGGCTACGAGCAGTACTTC. This encodes CASSLDIEGYEQYF.

CDR3 sequence: CASSLALGGLNEQFF. The CDR3 DNA sequence: TGTGCCAGCAGCTTAGCGCTCGGGGGGCTCAATGAGCAGTTCTTC. The gene calls are TRBV7-9 and TRBJ2-1; tentative D call: TRBD2 (7 bases). This CDR3 contains 15 residues. Trimming pared 0 bases from V and 6 bases from J, leaving 12 bases between. Germline loops: CDR1 SEHNR, CDR2 FQNEAQ (reference sequence). Filled out from reference TRBV7-9 and TRBJ2-1, the complete variable domain reads DTGVSQNPRHKITKRGQNVTFRCDPISEHNRLYWYRQTLGQGPEFLTYFQNEAQLEKSRLLSDRFSAERPKGSFSTLEIQRTEQGDSAMYLCASSLALGGLNEQFFGPGTRLTVL.

The chain is built from TRBV19 and TRBJ1-5; D not resolved. With 3 bases removed from V and 6 bases from J, the gap between germline ends came to 9 bases. CDR1 and CDR2 from the germline V gene are LNHDA and SQIVND (reference sequence). The CDR3 extends over 13 amino acids. The CDR3 is CASSMFAGQPQHF. DNA of the CDR3: TGTGCCAGTAGTATGTTTGCGGGTCAGCCCCAGCATTTT. Full variable domain (outside the CDR3, taken from reference TRBV19 and TRBJ1-5): DGGITQSPKYLFRKEGQNVTLSCEQNLNHDAMYWYRQDPGQGLRLIYYSQIVNDFQKGDIAEGYSVSREKKESFPLTVTSAQKNPTAFYLCASSMFAGQPQHFGDGTRLSIL.

V is TRBV5-6 and J is TRBJ2-7; D not resolved. Germline V gives CDR1 SGHDT, CDR2 YYEEEE. CDR3 size: 13 residues. The V end was cut by 4 bases, the J end by 1 base, with 9 bases between. The CDR3 here is CASSRSGSYEQYF. DNA of the CDR3: TGTGCCAGCAGCCGGTCGGGTTCCTACGAGCAGTACTTC.

This clone was seen only once. The chain combines TRBV5-4 with TRBJ2-7; 8 positions agree with TRBD1. Germline V gene lookup returns CDR1 SGHNT and CDR2 YYREEE (reference sequence). J lost 0 bases, V lost 0 bases, and 2 bases had no gene match. The CDR3 runs to 15 residues. The chain's CDR3 is CASSLGTGSSYEQYF. CDR3 DNA sequence: TGTGCCAGCAGCTTGGGGACAGGGAGCTCCTACGAGCAGTACTTC.

The rearrangement links TRBV7-2 to TRBJ2-3; TRBD2 aligns across 15 bases. Trimming took 0 bases from V and 1 from J; bases not matched to a gene: 2. The V gene's germline CDR1 is SGHTA and CDR2 FQGNSA. The CDR3 spans 18 residues. The CDR3: CASSLAGTSGGRTDTQYF. Written as DNA, the CDR3 is TGTGCCAGCAGCTTAGCGGGGACTAGCGGGGGGCGCACAGATACGCAGTATTTT.